Following are 11 T cell receptor beta chains from one sample sequenced in a study of CD8 T cells in ankylosing spondylitis. TCRdb recomputed calls from the 5' RACE reads with MiXCR, one row per CDR3 protein. The table includes 250,000 to 300,000 distinct CDR3 sequences, 20% detected once. The sequencing input was blood, either unsorted or a sorted T cell fraction (not recorded which). The receptors were gathered from a male donor with ankylosing spondylitis or in good health (not recorded which).

Note on this clonotype: Sequence at one end of the junction differs from germline and may be a read error. This sequence joins TRBV20-1 and TRBJ1-1; D is possibly TRBD1 (6 bases). This CDR3 region has 17 residues. Germline V CDR1 and CDR2: DFQATT, SNEGSKA (reference sequence). The CDR3 reads CSPRGDTRTTGGTVAFF. In DNA form, the CDR3 reads TGCAGTCCCCGAGGGGACACCCGGACTACGGGGGGGACTGTAGCTTTCTTT.

This clonotype came up a few times. CDR3 coding DNA: TGCGCCAGCAGCTTCGCCATGATTAGCACAGATACGCAGTATTTT. Protein product: CASSFAMISTDTQYF. The gene calls are TRBV5-1 and TRBJ2-3; unclear D gene. Germline lookup yields CDR1 SGHRS and CDR2 YFSETQ. Trimming shortened V by 2 bases and J by 0 bases, and 10 bases separated the two germline ends. CDR3 length equals 15 residues.

This clonotype was counted a few times. This chain links TRBV3-1 with TRBJ2-1; the D is unclear. The CDR3 consists of 12 residues. V was clipped by 2 bases and J by 10 bases, with 9 bases between them. CDR1 is LGHDT, CDR2 YNNKEL, per germline (reference sequence). As DNA, the CDR3 is TGTGCCAGCAGCCAATTGCGCGCAGAGCAGTTCTTC. Amino acids: CASSQLRAEQFF.

This clonotype was observed many times. The chain employs TRBV5-5 and TRBJ2-3; 9 bases map to TRBD2. Germline trimming cut 1 base from V and 4 bases from J; bases unmatched to any gene: 7. There are 16 residues in the CDR3. In germline, CDR1 is SGHKS, CDR2 YYEKEE (reference sequence). The CDR3 coding sequence is TGTGCCAGCAGCTTGACGTTAGCGGGAGACTCAGATACGCAGTATTTT. Translation: CASSLTLAGDSDTQYF.

The V call is TRBV6-6, the J call TRBJ2-3; D is undetermined. This CDR3 comprises 13 residues. The V gene's germline CDR1 is MNHNY and CDR2 SVGAGI (reference sequence). V lost 4 bases, J lost 2 bases, and 7 bases lay in between. As DNA, the CDR3 is TGTGCCAGCAGTTGGACCCACACAGATACGCAGTATTTT. Amino acids: CASSWTHTDTQYF.

This clonotype was counted many times. The V call is TRBV28, the J call TRBJ2-3, with D unclear. This CDR3 is 15 amino acids long. The V gene's germline CDR1 is MDHEN and CDR2 SYDVKM. V dropped 6 bases and J dropped 0 bases, with 13 bases sitting between them. In DNA, the CDR3 is TGTGCCAGCAGCCTTTGGGCCGGAAGCACAGATACGCAGTATTTT. Amino acid sequence: CASSLWAGSTDTQYF.

This clonotype has just a few counts. CDR3 sequence (DNA): TGTGCCAGCAGCCAAGATTGGCCGGTGGGACAGGGGGCCGGGGCTTCACCCCTCCACTTT. This translates into CASSQDWPVGQGAGASPLHF. The rearrangement uses TRBV4-2 and TRBJ1-6, with 12 bases identical to TRBD1. CDR1 and CDR2 from the germline V gene are LGHNA and YNFKEQ. The CDR3 covers 20 residues. With V trimmed by 0 bases and J by 9 bases, 15 bases remained unmatched.

This chain uses TRBV5-1 with TRBJ1-2; the match to TRBD1 covers 8 bases. The V gene's germline CDR1 is SGHRS and CDR2 YFSETQ. With V trimmed by 4 bases and J by 4 bases, 6 bases remained unmatched. The CDR3 extends over 14 amino acids. CDR3 region: CASSQLTGVYGYTF. CDR3 nucleotide sequence: TGCGCCAGCAGCCAACTGACAGGGGTCTATGGCTACACCTTC.

The rearrangement uses TRBV7-2 and TRBJ1-1, with 7 bases lining up with TRBD1. Germline assignment: CDR1 SGHTA and CDR2 FQGNSA. CDR3 size: 15 residues. Trimming removed 1 base from V and 6 bases from J; junction bases left unmatched: 8. The CDR3: CASSLVGRGVAEAFF. The CDR3 DNA follows: TGTGCCAGCAGCTTAGTAGGCAGGGGGGTCGCTGAAGCTTTCTTT.

The V gene is TRBV14, the J gene TRBJ2-1; TRBD1 or TRBD2 may be the D gene (6 bases each). Trimming left V 7 bases short and J 9 bases short, with 19 bases between. Looked up from germline, CDR1 is SGHDN and CDR2 is FVKESK. The CDR3 has 14 amino acids. This CDR3 is CASNDVSGAAEQFF. CDR3 in DNA: TGTGCCAGCAACGACGTGTCGGGGGCTGCTGAGCAGTTCTTC.

In its sample, this clonotype was seen a few times. The rearrangement links TRBV10-3 to TRBJ2-7; D may match TRBD1 or TRBD2 (6 bases each). The CDR3 has 14 residues. V lost 10 bases, J lost 2 bases, and 18 bases lay in between. From germline, CDR1 is ENHRY and CDR2 SYGVKD. The CDR3 spells CATVAGRDTYEQYV. Here the CDR3 DNA reads TGTGCCACCGTTGCGGGGCGGGACACCTACGAGCAGTACGTC.